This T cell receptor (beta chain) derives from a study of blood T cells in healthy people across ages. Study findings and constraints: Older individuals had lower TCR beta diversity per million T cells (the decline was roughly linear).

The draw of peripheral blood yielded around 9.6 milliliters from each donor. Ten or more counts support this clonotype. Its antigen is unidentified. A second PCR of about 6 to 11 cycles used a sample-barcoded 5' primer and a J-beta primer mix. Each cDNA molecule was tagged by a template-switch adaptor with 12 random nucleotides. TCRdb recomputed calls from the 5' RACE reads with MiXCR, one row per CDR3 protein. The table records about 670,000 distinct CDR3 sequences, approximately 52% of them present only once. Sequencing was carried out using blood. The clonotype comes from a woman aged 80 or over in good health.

The CDR3 is CASSLGATNEQFF. In DNA form, the CDR3 reads TGTGCCAGCAGCTTAGGCGCGACGAATGAGCAGTTCTTC. The chain links TRBV11-3 to TRBJ2-1; D is undetermined. Per germline, CDR1 SGHNT and CDR2 YENEEA. CDR3 length: 13 residues. V lost 1 base, J lost 7 bases, and 8 bases lay in between.